This entry lists 2 T cell receptor beta chains sequenced from one sample in a study of OX40 agonist ivuxolimab in advanced cancers. Libraries were made using the immunoSEQ multiplex PCR assay. This is the immuneACCESS table as TCRdb keeps it, with only in-frame sequences that have V and J called. A part of the clones is gone; compared with another copy, unresolved V genes explain less than half, and the rest is unexplained. The sample table shows 59,000 or so clones, and 85% to 90% are seen once. The ten largest clones take up 0.3% to 0.4% of the sample. Specimen: CD4+ or CD8+ T cells sorted from blood, collected in a trial of the OX40 agonist ivuxolimab. The origin of the receptors is an adult with an advanced solid tumor such as melanoma, head and neck, liver or kidney cancer.

This chain connects TRBV25-1 to TRBJ1-3, with TRBD1 matching over 9 bases. V dropped 4 bases and J dropped 3; count of bases not matched to a gene: 1. Germline V gene lookup returns CDR1 MGHDK and CDR2 SYGVNS. The CDR3 has 14 amino acids. In DNA, the CDR3 is TGTGCCAGCAGTGGGACAGGGGTTGGAAACACCATATATTTT. This gives the protein CASSGTGVGNTIYF.

This chain links TRBV11-2 with TRBJ1-1; 11 nucleotides match TRBD1. Trimming cost V 3 bases and J 7 bases; bases outside gene matches: 7. The CDR3 sequence is 15 residues long. Germline values: CDR1 SGHAT, CDR2 FQNNGV. CDR3 sequence (DNA): TGTGCCAGCAGCTTTTTGGGGACAGGGGGTAGTGAAGCTTTCTTT. Translation gives CASSFLGTGGSEAFF.